A single sample gave rise to the 20 T cell receptor beta chains below, sequenced in a study of T cell repertoires in cytomegalovirus infection. A single record per CDR3 protein comes from TCRdb applying MiXCR to the reads. The sample comprises about 490,000 distinct CDR3 sequences, around 10% of which are singletons, and roughly a tenth rests with the top ten. Source material: PBMCs. These receptors all come from a human donor in good health (CMV status not recorded). Some clones in this sample may be carry-over from other donors' samples.

This clonotype was seen a handful of times. The rearrangement uses TRBV7-9 and TRBJ2-7; 7 nucleotides match TRBD1. Germline CDR1 SEHNR, CDR2 FQNEAQ (reference sequence). V dropped 5 bases and J dropped 2; count of bases not matched to a gene: 6. This CDR3 has 14 residues. The CDR3 sequence is CASSSSGTAYEQYF. CDR3 sequence (DNA): TGTGCCAGCAGCAGCTCCGGGACAGCCTACGAGCAGTACTTC. The entire variable domain, with the rest obtained from reference TRBV7-9 and TRBJ2-7, is as follows: DTGVSQNPRHKITKRGQNVTFRCDPISEHNRLYWYRQTLGQGPEFLTYFQNEAQLEKSRLLSDRFSAERPKGSFSTLEIQRTEQGDSAMYLCASSSSGTAYEQYFGPGTRLTVT.

This clonotype was observed at least ten times. The gene calls are TRBV4-2 and TRBJ2-2; no definite D call. The CDR3 loop spans 16 amino acids. The germline gives CDR1 LGHNA, CDR2 YNFKEQ. The V end was cut by 4 bases, the J end by 3 bases, with 15 bases between. The CDR3: CASSPEVRFHTGELFF. For the CDR3, the DNA is TGTGCCAGCAGCCCAGAGGTCCGGTTCCACACCGGGGAGCTGTTTTTT.

This clonotype has at least ten counts. The chain combines TRBV5-6 with TRBJ1-5; 7 bases map to TRBD1. The germline gives CDR1 SGHDT, CDR2 YYEEEE. Unmatched junction bases numbered 14, after V lost 6 bases and J lost 5 bases. The length of the CDR3 is 16 residues. The CDR3 DNA follows: TGTGCCAGCACCTACAAGAAACAGGGGAAAGATCAGCCCCAGCATTTT. It specifies CASTYKKQGKDQPQHF.

This clonotype was counted between two and nine times. The V and J genes are TRBV20-1 and TRBJ2-3; TRBD2 might be the D (5 bases). Germline V gives CDR1 DFQATT, CDR2 SNEGSKA (reference sequence). V lost 4 bases, J lost 0 bases, and 14 bases lay in between. This CDR3 is built from 15 residues. The CDR3 nucleotides are TGCAGTGCTATACCGGACTGGACCAGCACAGATACGCAGTATTTT. Translating it yields CSAIPDWTSTDTQYF.

This clonotype appeared many times. The chain has TRBV11-2 and TRBJ2-2, with D unclear. The CDR3 spans 16 residues. CDR1 is SGHAT, CDR2 FQNNGV, per germline. V gave up 1 base and J gave up 0 bases, with 9 bases separating them. This CDR3 is CASSLVAPPNTGELFF. CDR3 bases: TGTGCCAGCAGCTTAGTTGCCCCACCGAACACCGGGGAGCTGTTTTTT.

In its sample, this clonotype was seen many times. The chain joins TRBV7-2 to TRBJ1-2; no clear D. Trimming took 0 bases from V and 6 from J, leaving 14 bases between them. The germline gives CDR1 SGHTA, CDR2 FQGNSA. CDR3 length: 15 residues. The CDR3: CASSLALTVLDGYTF. In DNA form, the CDR3 reads TGTGCCAGCAGCTTAGCGCTTACAGTCCTCGATGGCTACACCTTC.

The sample holds many counts of this clonotype. The gene calls are TRBV7-9 and TRBJ2-1, with 11 bases identical to TRBD2. This CDR3 has 15 amino acids. In germline, CDR1 is SEHNR, CDR2 FQNEAQ (reference sequence). V dropped 1 base and J dropped 8; count of bases not matched to a gene: 4. CDR3 sequence reads: CASSLVAGGRDEQFF. Here the CDR3 DNA reads TGTGCCAGCAGCTTAGTAGCGGGAGGGCGGGATGAGCAGTTCTTC.

The chain is built from TRBV20-1 and TRBJ2-1, with 10 bases that match TRBD2. Germline trimming cut 0 bases from V and 6 bases from J; bases unmatched to any gene: 8. The CDR3 covers 16 residues. Per the germline V gene, CDR1 is DFQATT and CDR2 is SNEGSKA (reference sequence). The CDR3 nucleotides are TGCAGTGCTAGAGATCCGGTGGTAGCGGGGGGCAATGAGCAGTTCTTC. It yields the protein CSARDPVVAGGNEQFF.

The sample holds many counts of this clonotype. The gene calls are TRBV2 and TRBJ1-3, with unresolved D. V gave up 9 bases and J gave up 0 bases, with 6 bases separating them. This CDR3 comprises 12 residues. CDR1 is SNHLY, CDR2 FYNNEI, per germline. DNA for the CDR3: TGTGCCAGAAAGAGCTCTGGAAACACCATATATTTT. Its translation: CARKSSGNTIYF.

This clonotype was recorded at least ten times. J is TRBJ1-5 and V is TRBV7-9, with 9 bases aligning to TRBD1. CDR3 length equals 17 residues. Losses at the gene ends were 3 bases for V and 1 base for J; bases not matched to a gene: 7. CDR1 SEHNR and CDR2 FQNEAQ come from the germline V gene (reference sequence). The CDR3 sequence: CASSLGTGIVSNQPQHF. The CDR3 nucleotides are TGTGCCAGCAGCTTGGGGACAGGGATTGTGAGCAATCAGCCCCAGCATTTT.

The V and J genes are TRBV25-1 and TRBJ2-3, with 11 positions matching TRBD2. The V segment lost 4 bases and the J segment 6 bases; nucleotides outside the gene matches: 9. This CDR3 is built from 16 residues. Germline V gene data show CDR1 as MGHDK and CDR2 as SYGVNS. In nucleotides, the CDR3 is TGTGCCAGCAGTGCTAGCGGGAGGCTCCTGGGGGATACGCAGTATTTT. This translates into CASSASGRLLGDTQYF.

This clonotype was seen ten or more times. This chain links TRBV12-3 or TRBV12-4 with TRBJ1-2; a weak D match, TRBD1 (6 bases). With 1 base removed from V and 6 bases from J, the gap between germline ends came to 18 bases. This CDR3 contains 16 residues. In DNA, the CDR3 is TGTGCCAGCAGTTTAGGTATACCACAGGGCATCGATGGCTACACCTTC. This translates into CASSLGIPQGIDGYTF.

This clonotype was picked up a small number of times. The rearrangement uses TRBV3-1 and TRBJ1-3; 7 positions match TRBD1. The length of the CDR3 is 15 residues. Trimming at V came to 4 bases and at J to 3 bases, leaving 6 bases not matched to a gene. CDR1 and CDR2 (germline): LGHDT, YNNKEL (reference sequence). The CDR3 DNA follows: TGTGCCAGCAGCCCTGACAGGGCTGGTGGAAACACCATATATTTT. This gives the protein CASSPDRAGGNTIYF.

In this sample, this clonotype turned up many times. V usage is TRBV14 and J usage is TRBJ1-1; tentative D call: TRBD1 (5 bases). CDR1 and CDR2 from the germline V gene are SGHDN and FVKESK. The CDR3 runs 18 residues. V was shortened by 4 bases and J by 1 base, with 22 bases between the two germline ends. The CDR3 DNA reads TGTGCCAGCAGCCCAACGAAGCCTACGCAGGGCGCGAACACTGAAGCTTTCTTT. It codes for CASSPTKPTQGANTEAFF.

As concerns this clonotype: A much larger clonotype is one base distant, so this may be a read error. The chain joins TRBV12-3 or TRBV12-4 to TRBJ2-1, with D unclear. V shed 10 bases and J shed 0 bases, with 13 bases lying between them. The CDR3 extends over 14 amino acids. DNA for the CDR3: TGTGCCATCAATCTTCTCAGCTCCTACAATGAGCAGTTCTTC. The encoded protein is CAINLLSSYNEQFF.

This clonotype has a handful of counts. The chain carries TRBV20-1 and TRBJ2-1; 11 nucleotides line up with TRBD2. Unmatched junction bases numbered 5, after V lost 4 bases and J lost 6 bases. The CDR3 covers 14 residues. Germline V gene lookup returns CDR1 DFQATT and CDR2 SNEGSKA (reference sequence). This chain's CDR3 is CSATLAGGSNEQFF. CDR3 DNA sequence: TGCAGTGCTACCCTAGCGGGAGGCAGCAATGAGCAGTTCTTC.

This clonotype was detected many times. This chain links TRBV19 with TRBJ1-3; no reliable D call. Germline lookup yields CDR1 LNHDA and CDR2 SQIVND (reference sequence). Trimming removed 5 bases from V and 0 bases from J, with 14 bases in between. The CDR3 spans 16 residues. The CDR3 nucleotides read TGTGCCAGTAGTTCTAATCCGGGTGCCTCTGGAAACACCATATATTTT. Translating it yields CASSSNPGASGNTIYF.

This clonotype was observed many times. V is TRBV10-2 and J is TRBJ1-6; D is unresolved. Trimming took off 0 bases at V and 8 bases at J, with 11 bases between the two ends. Germline lookup yields CDR1 WSHSY and CDR2 SAAADI. The CDR3 covers 15 residues. The CDR3 here is CASSESTPGDSPLHF. The CDR3, as DNA: TGCGCCAGCAGTGAGTCAACACCTGGGGATTCACCCCTCCACTTT.

This clonotype was seen many times. This chain links TRBV12-5 with TRBJ2-1, with no clear D. Looked up from germline, CDR1 is LGHNT and CDR2 is FRNRAP. With 7 bases removed from V and 0 bases from J, the gap between germline ends came to 22 bases. This CDR3 has 18 amino acids. In DNA form, the CDR3 reads TGTGCTAGTGCCGAGCCCGCGACTGGATACCTCTCCTACAATGAGCAGTTCTTC. Protein product: CASAEPATGYLSYNEQFF. The whole variable domain, filled in from reference TRBV12-5 and TRBJ2-1, reads DARVTQTPRHKVTEMGQEVTMRCQPILGHNTVFWYRQTMMQGLELLAYFRNRAPLDDSGMPKDRFSAEMPDATLATLKIQPSEPRDSAVYFCASAEPATGYLSYNEQFFGPGTRLTVL.

The table lists this clonotype with a few counts. CDR3 sequence (DNA): TGTGCCAGCAGTTCAGGGACAGGGTCGGGCACAGATACGCAGTATTTT. It yields the protein CASSSGTGSGTDTQYF. The chain recombines TRBV28 with TRBJ2-3, with 9 positions matching TRBD1. The CDR3 is 16 amino acids. J lost 1 base, V lost 4 bases, and 6 bases had no gene match. CDR1 MDHEN and CDR2 SYDVKM come from the germline V gene.